This TCR beta chain was obtained from a study of T cells after yellow fever vaccination. Study context: Some fractions had low cell numbers, and these were prepared with SMART-Seq v4 Ultra Low Input. Broader study findings: It was a weaker secondary response, yet one that peaked faster, at day 5 versus 15.

This clonotype was seen repeatedly, ten times or more. The germline V and J ends were trimmed by 3 bases and 12 bases, with 8 bases remaining between them. CDR3 size: 11 residues. Germline values: CDR1 WNHNN, CDR2 SYGVQD (reference sequence). Making TCR cDNA involved 5'RACE template switching, which added UMIs and a universal primer site. A single record per CDR3 protein comes from TCRdb applying MiXCR to the 5' RACE reads. The repertoire holds more than 45,000 distinct CDR3 sequences, with about 5.2% as singletons. This chain uses TRBV10-1 with TRBJ1-4; tentatively, D is TRBD1 (5 bases). The sample in question was PBMCs, either bulk or a sorted T-cell subset (CD4+, CD8+, memory, or dextramer-sorted; not recorded which), obtained on the day of the yellow fever booster vaccination. The TCR was taken from a man aged 18 to 30 who received the YFV17D yellow fever vaccine. In nucleotides, the CDR3 is TGCGCCAGCAGTGAAGGAGGGGAACTGTTTTTT. Translating it yields CASSEGGELFF.